These 14 T cell receptor beta chains were sequenced from one sample in a study of blood T cell repertoires in COVID-19. TCRdb's table, derived via immunoSEQ multiplex PCR, lists solely in-frame clones and lacks some. Of approximately 300,000 clones listed, roughly 85% are singletons. Sequenced: PBMCs or T cells enriched from blood (not recorded which). All receptors come from a woman in her 30s who had been exposed to COVID-19.

The chain employs TRBV6-2 or TRBV6-3 and TRBJ1-2, with D unresolved. The germline V and J ends were trimmed by 3 bases and 7 bases, with 18 bases remaining between them. Per the germline V gene, CDR1 is MNHEY and CDR2 is SVGEGT. The CDR3 sequence is 15 residues long. The DNA for the CDR3 is TGTGCCAGCAGTTATCGTTTCGCTCCCTTCGGTGGCTACACCTTC. Translation: CASSYRFAPFGGYTF.

The chain recombines TRBV28 with TRBJ2-1; 7 bases align to TRBD2. The V gene's germline CDR1 is MDHEN and CDR2 SYDVKM. The CDR3 covers 15 residues. Trimming at V came to 3 bases and at J to 10 bases, leaving 12 bases not matched to a gene. CDR3 bases: TGTGCCAGCAGTTTTAGCGGGTTTACTCCGGGAGAGCAGTTCTTC. It encodes CASSFSGFTPGEQFF.

This clone appeared once. The V call is TRBV19, the J call TRBJ2-6, with D tentatively TRBD2 (5 bases). Trimming pared 7 bases from V and 1 base from J, leaving 11 bases between. Per germline, CDR1 LNHDA and CDR2 SQIVND (reference sequence). CDR3 size: 15 residues. Here the CDR3 reads CASKASRSGANVLTF. The CDR3 coding sequence is TGTGCCAGTAAGGCTAGCAGATCTGGGGCCAACGTCCTGACTTTC.

The chain joins TRBV19 to TRBJ1-2; D unclear. This CDR3 contains 11 residues. The V and J ends lost 4 bases and 7 bases respectively, with 7 bases between them. In germline, CDR1 is LNHDA, CDR2 SQIVND (reference sequence). CDR3 sequence reads: CASSTGFGYTF. CDR3 sequence (DNA): TGTGCCAGTAGTACAGGATTTGGCTACACCTTC.

The gene calls are TRBV28 and TRBJ2-2, with 9 nucleotides matching TRBD2. J gave up 0 bases and V 6 bases, and 2 bases lay outside the gene matches. The CDR3 covers 15 residues. Germline CDR1 is MDHEN and CDR2 is SYDVKM. As DNA, the CDR3 is TGTGCCAGCAGGTCTAGCGGGGCGAACACCGGGGAGCTGTTTTTT. The encoded protein is CASRSSGANTGELFF.

The chain carries TRBV5-4 and TRBJ2-3; TRBD2 agrees at 8 bases. V lost 4 bases to trimming and J lost 0 bases; unmatched junction nucleotides: 10. CDR3 length: 17 amino acids. Germline assignment: CDR1 SGHNT and CDR2 YYREEE (reference sequence). The CDR3: CASSANAGGASTDTQYF. The CDR3 nucleotides read TGTGCCAGCAGCGCAAACGCGGGGGGTGCTAGCACAGATACGCAGTATTTT.

The chain couples TRBV4-1 to TRBJ2-7, with D unclear. CDR1 MGHRA and CDR2 YSYEKL come from the germline V gene. Trimming shortened V by 1 base and J by 3 bases, and 10 bases separated the two germline ends. This CDR3 is built from 14 residues. The CDR3 sequence: CASSQGSRYYEQYF. Written as DNA, the CDR3 is TGCGCCAGCAGCCAAGGGAGTCGTTACTACGAGCAGTACTTC.

CDR3 DNA: TGTGCCAGCAGTTTTTGGGGAGAGGATGGCTACACCTTC. It specifies CASSFWGEDGYTF. This sequence joins TRBV12-3 or TRBV12-4 and TRBJ1-2; D is unresolved. Trimming stripped 3 bases from V and 6 bases from J, with 11 bases between. The CDR3 extends over 13 amino acids.

This sequence joins TRBV2 and TRBJ1-6; 8 nucleotides match TRBD1. The germline V gene has CDR1 SNHLY and CDR2 FYNNEI. J was trimmed by 14 bases and V by 0 bases; bases with no gene match: 3. CDR3 length: 13 amino acids. In DNA form, the CDR3 reads TGTGCCAGCAGTGAAGCTGGACAGGGAACCCTCCACTTT. Protein sequence: CASSEAGQGTLHF. Full variable domain (remainder filled in from reference TRBV2 and TRBJ1-6): EPEVTQTPSHQVTQMGQEVILRCVPISNHLYFYWYRQILGQKVEFLVSFYNNEISEKSEIFDDQFSVERPDGSNFTLKIRSTKLEDSAMYFCASSEAGQGTLHFGNGTRLTVT.

This clone was detected a few times. The V gene is TRBV28, the J gene TRBJ1-5, with a weak D call TRBD1 (5 bases). CDR3 length: 14 amino acids. V was shortened by 5 bases and J by 5 bases, with 13 bases between the two germline ends. CDR1 and CDR2 (germline): MDHEN, SYDVKM. The CDR3 loop reads CASSPGGFDQPQHF. As DNA, the CDR3 is TGTGCCAGCAGTCCCGGGGGGTTCGATCAGCCCCAGCATTTT.

The gene calls are TRBV20-1 and TRBJ1-1; 8 bases map to TRBD1. V shed 3 bases, J shed 5 bases, and the junction held 8 bases outside the gene matches. The germline gives CDR1 DFQATT, CDR2 SNEGSKA (reference sequence). CDR3 length equals 14 residues. The CDR3 spells CSASKGQVSTEAFF. In nucleotides, the CDR3 is TGCAGTGCTAGTAAGGGACAGGTTAGTACTGAAGCTTTCTTT.

This clone was found once. V usage is TRBV5-1 and J usage is TRBJ1-4; a possible D gene is TRBD1 (6 bases). The germline V gene encodes CDR1 SGHRS and CDR2 YFSETQ. Trimming shortened V by 4 bases and J by 0 bases, and 10 bases separated the two germline ends. The CDR3 length is 15 residues. The CDR3 DNA reads TGCGCCAGCAGCCGACAGGATACAACTAATGAAAAACTGTTTTTT. Translated: CASSRQDTTNEKLFF.

The chain is built from TRBV21-1 and TRBJ2-4; TRBD2, the D gene given by the table, was not confirmed from the DNA. TRBV21-1 is given as a pseudogene. CDR3 length: 21 residues. CDR3 coding DNA: TGTGCCAGCAGCAAAGGGAAGACTAGCGGCCGTACTTCCCTAGCCAAAAACATTCAGTACTTC. Translated: CASSKGKTSGRTSLAKNIQYF.

The chain couples TRBV11-1 to TRBJ2-7, with D perhaps matching TRBD2 (6 bases). This CDR3 has 13 residues. The V and J ends lost 0 bases and 6 bases respectively, with 9 bases between them. Germline loops: CDR1 SGHAT, CDR2 FQDESV (reference sequence). CDR3 sequence: CASSLARGGEQYF. DNA of the CDR3: TGTGCCAGCAGCTTAGCGCGGGGAGGCGAGCAGTACTTC.